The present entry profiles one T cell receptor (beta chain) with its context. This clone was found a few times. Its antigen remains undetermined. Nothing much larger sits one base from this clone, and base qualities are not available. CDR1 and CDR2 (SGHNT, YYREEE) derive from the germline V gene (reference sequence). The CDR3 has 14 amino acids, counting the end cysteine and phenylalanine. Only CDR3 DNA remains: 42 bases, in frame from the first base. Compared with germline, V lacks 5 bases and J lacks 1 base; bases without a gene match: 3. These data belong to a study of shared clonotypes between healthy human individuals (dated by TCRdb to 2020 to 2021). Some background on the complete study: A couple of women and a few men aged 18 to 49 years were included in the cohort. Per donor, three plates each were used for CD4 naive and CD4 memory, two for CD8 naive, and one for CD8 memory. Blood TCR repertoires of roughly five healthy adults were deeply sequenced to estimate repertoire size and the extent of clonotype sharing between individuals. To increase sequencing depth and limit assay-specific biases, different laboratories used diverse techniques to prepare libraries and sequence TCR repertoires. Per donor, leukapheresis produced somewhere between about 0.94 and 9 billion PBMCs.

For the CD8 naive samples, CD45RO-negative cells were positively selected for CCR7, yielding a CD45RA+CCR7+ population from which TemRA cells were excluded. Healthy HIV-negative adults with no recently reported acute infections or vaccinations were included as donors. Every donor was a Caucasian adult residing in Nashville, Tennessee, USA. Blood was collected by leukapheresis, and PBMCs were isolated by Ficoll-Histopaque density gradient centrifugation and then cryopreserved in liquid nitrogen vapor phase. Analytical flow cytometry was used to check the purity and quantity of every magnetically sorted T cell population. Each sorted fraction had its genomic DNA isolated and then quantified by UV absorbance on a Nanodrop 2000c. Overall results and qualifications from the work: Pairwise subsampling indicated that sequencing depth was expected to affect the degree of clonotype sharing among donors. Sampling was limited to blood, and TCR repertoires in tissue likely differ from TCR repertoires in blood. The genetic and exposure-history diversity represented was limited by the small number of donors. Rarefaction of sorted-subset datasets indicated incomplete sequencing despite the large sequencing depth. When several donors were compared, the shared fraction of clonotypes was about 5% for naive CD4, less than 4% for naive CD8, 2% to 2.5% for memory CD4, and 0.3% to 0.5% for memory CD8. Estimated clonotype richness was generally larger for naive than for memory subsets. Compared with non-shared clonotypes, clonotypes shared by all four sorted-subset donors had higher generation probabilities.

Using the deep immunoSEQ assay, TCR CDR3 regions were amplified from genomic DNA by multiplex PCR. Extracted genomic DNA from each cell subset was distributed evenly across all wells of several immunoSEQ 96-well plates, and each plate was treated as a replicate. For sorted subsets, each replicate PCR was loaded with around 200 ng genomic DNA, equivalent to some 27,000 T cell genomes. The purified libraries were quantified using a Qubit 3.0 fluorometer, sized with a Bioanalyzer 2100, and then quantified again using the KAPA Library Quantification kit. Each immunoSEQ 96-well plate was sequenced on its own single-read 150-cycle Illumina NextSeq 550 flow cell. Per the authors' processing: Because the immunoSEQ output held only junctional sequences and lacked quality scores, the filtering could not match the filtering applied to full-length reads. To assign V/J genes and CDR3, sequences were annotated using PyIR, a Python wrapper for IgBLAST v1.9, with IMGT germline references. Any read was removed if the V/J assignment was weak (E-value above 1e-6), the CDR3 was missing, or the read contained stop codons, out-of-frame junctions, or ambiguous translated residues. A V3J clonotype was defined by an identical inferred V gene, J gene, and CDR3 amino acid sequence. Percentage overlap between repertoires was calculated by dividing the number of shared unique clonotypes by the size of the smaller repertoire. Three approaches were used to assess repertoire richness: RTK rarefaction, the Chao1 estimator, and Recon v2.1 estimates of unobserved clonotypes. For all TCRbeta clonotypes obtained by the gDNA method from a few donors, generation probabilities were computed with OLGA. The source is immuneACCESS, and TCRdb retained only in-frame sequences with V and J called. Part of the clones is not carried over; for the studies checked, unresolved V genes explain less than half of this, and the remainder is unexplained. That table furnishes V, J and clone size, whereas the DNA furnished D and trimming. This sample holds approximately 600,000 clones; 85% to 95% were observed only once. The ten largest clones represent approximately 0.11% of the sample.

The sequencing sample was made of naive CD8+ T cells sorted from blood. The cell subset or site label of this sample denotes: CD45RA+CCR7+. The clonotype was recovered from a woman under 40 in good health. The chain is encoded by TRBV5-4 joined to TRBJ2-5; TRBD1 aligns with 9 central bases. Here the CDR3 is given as CASSPDRGQETQYF. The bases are TGTGCCAGCAGTCCGGACAGGGGCCAAGAGACCCAGTACTTC.